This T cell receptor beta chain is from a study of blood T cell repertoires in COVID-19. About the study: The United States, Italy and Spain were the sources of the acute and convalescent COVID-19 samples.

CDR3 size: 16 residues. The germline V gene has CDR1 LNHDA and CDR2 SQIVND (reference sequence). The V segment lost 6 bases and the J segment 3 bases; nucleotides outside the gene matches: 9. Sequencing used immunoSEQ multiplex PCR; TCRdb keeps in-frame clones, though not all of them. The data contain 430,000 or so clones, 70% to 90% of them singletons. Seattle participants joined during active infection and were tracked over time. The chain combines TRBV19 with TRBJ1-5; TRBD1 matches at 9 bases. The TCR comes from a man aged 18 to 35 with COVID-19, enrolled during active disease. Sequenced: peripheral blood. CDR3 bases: TGTGCCAGTAGCCTTGGGACAGGGCATCCCAATCAGCCCCAGCATTTT. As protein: CASSLGTGHPNQPQHF.